The T cell receptor beta chain under discussion was sequenced for a study of blood T cell repertoires in COVID-19. The ends were cut back, 1 base at V and 6 bases at J, with 10 bases in the middle. This CDR3 spans 13 amino acids. CDR1 GTSNPN and CDR2 SVGIG come from the germline V gene (reference sequence). Profiling relied on immunoSEQ multiplex PCR, and the TCRdb table lists in-frame clones only, not all of them. Of 150,000 to 200,000 clones in the sample, about 88% were seen once. The sequence was collected from a man between 18 and 29 years old with acute or convalescent COVID-19. V usage is TRBV30 and J usage is TRBJ1-5; the D gene is possibly TRBD1 (6 bases). Sequencing was carried out using peripheral blood. DNA of the CDR3: TGTGCCTGGAGTGAAACAGGGTTTCAGCCCCAGCATTTT. Translated, it gives CAWSETGFQPQHF.